The next 27 T cell receptor beta chains were all read from a single sample in a study of cytomegalovirus exposure and HLA in healthy donors. Here immunoSEQ multiplex PCR was the method, and the copy in TCRdb shows in-frame clones only, minus some. The repertoire holds over 200,000 clones, with 80% to 85% as singletons. Sequencing input: PBMCs. These receptors were taken from a woman in her 30s in good health and CMV-seropositive.

The J gene is TRBJ2-7, the V gene TRBV7-9; possibly TRBD1 for D (6 bases). V lost 7 bases, J lost 0 bases, and 10 bases lay in between. CDR1 and CDR2 (germline): SEHNR, FQNEAQ (reference sequence). The CDR3 is made up of 13 amino acids. DNA of the CDR3: TGTGCCAGCACCGAGGGGGACTCCTACGAGCAGTACTTC. Protein sequence: CASTEGDSYEQYF.

In the case of this clone: Compared with germline, one end of the junction differs, possibly owing to a read error. The genes are TRBV7-7 and TRBJ2-7; 8 bases are shared with TRBD1. Germline lookup yields CDR1 SSHAT and CDR2 FNYEAQ (reference sequence). The CDR3 extends over 17 amino acids. The CDR3: CASSPTPRGAGGHEQYF. In nucleotides, the CDR3 is TGTGCTAGCAGCCCGACTCCACGCGGGGCAGGGGGCCACGAGCAGTACTTC.

This CDR3 is CASSLGSRSTYEQYF. DNA of the CDR3: TGTGCCAGCAGTTTAGGTAGTCGCAGCACCTACGAGCAGTACTTC. The chain employs TRBV27 and TRBJ2-7; D ambiguous. Germline loops: CDR1 MNHEY, CDR2 SMNVEV (reference sequence). V was trimmed by 2 bases and J by 2 bases, leaving 13 bases between them. The length of the CDR3 is 15 residues.

The V call is TRBV18, the J call TRBJ2-2, with D possibly being TRBD2 (6 bases). The CDR3 covers 15 residues. The germline CDR1 and CDR2 sequences are KGHSH and LQKENI. Trimming took off 10 bases at V and 5 bases at J, with 20 bases between the two ends. CDR3 amino acids: CATNPGLLQTGELFF. Written as DNA, the CDR3 is TGTGCCACCAACCCGGGACTCCTTCAAACCGGGGAGCTGTTTTTT. The full variable domain, with the rest looked up from reference TRBV18 and TRBJ2-2, is NAGVMQNPRHLVRRRGQEARLRCSPMKGHSHVYWYRQLPEEGLKFMVYLQKENIIDESGMPKERFSAEFPKEGPSILRIQQVVRGDSAAYFCATNPGLLQTGELFFGEGSRLTVL.

The CDR3 nucleotides read TGTGCCAGCAGCGACCGTCATGAGCAGTTCTTC. It encodes CASSDRHEQFF. The V and J genes are TRBV9 and TRBJ2-1; D not resolved. The germline gives CDR1 SGDLS, CDR2 YYNGEE. This CDR3 is 11 amino acids long. The V gene lost 3 bases and the J gene lost 8 bases, with 6 bases spanning the gap. Filled out from reference TRBV9 and TRBJ2-1, the complete variable domain reads DSGVTQTPKHLITATGQRVTLRCSPRSGDLSVYWYQQSLDQGLQFLIQYYNGEERAKGNILERFSAQQFPDLHSELNLSSLELGDSALYFCASSDRHEQFFGPGTRLTVL.

This CDR3 is CAISDYGNTEAFF. Here the CDR3 DNA reads TGTGCCATCAGTGATTACGGCAACACTGAAGCTTTCTTT. This chain links TRBV10-3 with TRBJ1-1; D unclear. Between the trimmed V and J ends, which lost 3 bases and 2 bases, there was a span of 7 bases. Germline V gives CDR1 ENHRY, CDR2 SYGVKD. CDR3 length: 13 residues.

The V call is TRBV13, the J call TRBJ2-7; 14 bases map to TRBD2. Trimming removed 4 bases from V and 7 bases from J; junction bases left unmatched: 6. Germline V gives CDR1 PRHDT, CDR2 FYEKMQ (reference sequence). The CDR3 is 15 amino acids. The CDR3 sequence is CASSSGTSGSGEQYF. The CDR3 DNA sequence: TGTGCCAGCAGCTCGGGGACTAGCGGGAGTGGAGAGCAGTACTTC.

The chain joins TRBV6-1 to TRBJ2-1; possibly TRBD1 or TRBD2 for D (5 bases each). Germline V lookup: CDR1 MNHNS, CDR2 SASEGT. This CDR3 is 13 amino acids long. V lost 6 bases and J lost 8, with 14 bases in between. CDR3 protein: CASRRGPGYEQFF. In nucleotides, the CDR3 is TGTGCCAGCAGGAGGGGACCCGGGTATGAGCAGTTCTTC.

DNA for the CDR3: TGTGCCAGCAGTTACGGTCCGTTCACAGATACGCAGTATTTT. This translates into CASSYGPFTDTQYF. The chain combines TRBV6-5 with TRBJ2-3; D call uncertain. This CDR3 is built from 14 residues. V was clipped by 2 bases and J by 2 bases, with 8 bases between them. In germline, CDR1 is MNHEY, CDR2 SVGAGI.

The chain carries TRBV19 and TRBJ1-1; D remains unclear. V was pared by 4 bases and J by 1 base, with 13 bases between. The germline V gene has CDR1 LNHDA and CDR2 SQIVND (reference sequence). The CDR3 sequence is 15 residues long. The CDR3 DNA is TGTGCCAGTAGTAGGGCGGAGGGCACGAACACTGAAGCTTTCTTT. Translated, it gives CASSRAEGTNTEAFF.

V gene TRBV11-2 combines with J gene TRBJ2-3; a possible D gene is TRBD2 (6 bases). This CDR3 has 17 amino acids. Trimming stripped 5 bases from V and 2 bases from J, with 20 bases between. CDR1 is SGHAT, CDR2 FQNNGV, per germline. CDR3 amino acids: CASSVASSGTFTDTQYF. CDR3 bases: TGTGCCAGCAGCGTCGCCTCATCCGGGACTTTCACAGATACGCAGTATTTT.

The chain joins TRBV9 to TRBJ1-1; maybe TRBD1 (6 bases). V lost 0 bases and J lost 4, with 13 bases in between. Germline V CDR1 and CDR2: SGDLS, YYNGEE. This CDR3 has 15 residues. The CDR3 protein is CASSVEGRGTTEAFF. The CDR3 nucleotides are TGTGCCAGCAGCGTAGAGGGCAGGGGCACCACTGAAGCTTTCTTT.

V usage is TRBV7-6 and J usage is TRBJ2-7; 8 nucleotides match TRBD2. V gave up 5 bases and J gave up 5 bases; unmatched junction bases: 17. CDR1 is SGHVS and CDR2 is FNYEAQ in the germline V gene. CDR3 length equals 17 residues. The CDR3 reads CASSPRGGRGEKDEQYF. In nucleotides, the CDR3 is TGTGCCAGCAGCCCCAGGGGAGGGCGGGGGGAGAAAGACGAGCAGTACTTC.

Many counts were recorded for this clone. The sample carries other DNA sequences with the same CDR3. The chain is built from TRBV18 and TRBJ1-5; D gene unclear. This CDR3 has 13 residues. Trimming took 3 bases from V and 3 from J, leaving 6 bases between them. Germline CDR1 and CDR2: KGHSH and LQKENI. This CDR3 is CASSPSLNQPQHF. The CDR3 nucleotides are TGTGCCAGCTCACCTTCGCTCAATCAGCCCCAGCATTTT.

This rearrangement joins TRBV2 to TRBJ2-1, with 13 nucleotides matching TRBD2. This CDR3 has 15 residues. With V trimmed by 2 bases and J by 12 bases, 7 bases remained unmatched. CDR1 is SNHLY and CDR2 is FYNNEI in the germline V gene. The CDR3 DNA reads TGTGCCAGCAGTGAATCAGGACTAGCGGGAGTTGGGCAGTTCTTC. It specifies CASSESGLAGVGQFF.

This clone was detected once. The V call is TRBV9, the J call TRBJ1-1; no definite D call. This CDR3 region has 13 residues. V lost 0 bases and J lost 2, with 5 bases in between. CDR1 and CDR2 (germline): SGDLS, YYNGEE. The CDR3 protein is CASSVDSNTEAFF. The CDR3 coding sequence is TGTGCCAGCAGCGTAGATTCCAACACTGAAGCTTTCTTT. Variable domain in full (rest from reference TRBV9 and TRBJ1-1): DSGVTQTPKHLITATGQRVTLRCSPRSGDLSVYWYQQSLDQGLQFLIQYYNGEERAKGNILERFSAQQFPDLHSELNLSSLELGDSALYFCASSVDSNTEAFFGQGTRLTVV.

The rearrangement uses TRBV30 and TRBJ1-4; possibly TRBD1 for D (5 bases). Trimming took 8 bases from V and 10 from J, leaving 17 bases between them. CDR1 is GTSNPN and CDR2 is SVGIG in the germline V gene (reference sequence). The length of the CDR3 is 12 residues. As DNA, the CDR3 is TGTGCCGGGCAAACCGGGACCCTAAAACTGTTTTTT. Translating it yields CAGQTGTLKLFF.

The chain has TRBV6-6 and TRBJ2-2; no reliable D call. The CDR3 totals 15 residues. V lost 6 bases, J lost 0 bases, and 11 bases lay in between. The V gene's germline CDR1 is MNHNY and CDR2 SVGAGI (reference sequence). The CDR3 DNA sequence: TGTGCCAGCAGGTCCGAGCCCCCGAACACCGGGGAGCTGTTTTTT. Translated, it gives CASRSEPPNTGELFF.

The CDR3 region has the DNA TGCGCCAGCAGCAGGTTTTGGGGGGCCGGAGATACGCAGTATTTT. Translating gives CASSRFWGAGDTQYF. V gene TRBV5-1 combines with J gene TRBJ2-3; D is tentatively TRBD1 or TRBD2 (6 bases each). V gave up 4 bases and J gave up 5 bases, with 17 bases separating them. The CDR3 extends over 15 amino acids. Germline CDR1 and CDR2: SGHRS and YFSETQ.

Remarks on this clone: Other DNA sequences in this sample translate to the same CDR3. The genes are TRBV5-1 and TRBJ2-3, with unresolved D. This CDR3 spans 12 amino acids. Germline V gene sequence: CDR1 SGHRS, CDR2 YFSETQ. V was pared by 3 bases and J by 2 bases, with 4 bases between. As DNA, the CDR3 is TGCGCCAGCAGCTATAACACAGATACGCAGTATTTT. Its protein product is CASSYNTDTQYF.

The rearrangement uses TRBV11-2 and TRBJ1-2, with D perhaps TRBD1 (5 bases). The V and J ends lost 3 bases and 1 base respectively, with 18 bases between them. The CDR3 length is 17 residues. Germline V gene data show CDR1 as SGHAT and CDR2 as FQNNGV. As DNA, the CDR3 is TGTGCCAGCAGCTTGGGGCAGGAGCCATCCGATAACTATGGCTACACCTTC. Its translation is CASSLGQEPSDNYGYTF.

This chain joins TRBV2 and TRBJ1-1; the D gene is possibly TRBD1 (6 bases). The length of the CDR3 is 13 residues. Germline V CDR1 and CDR2: SNHLY, FYNNEI. V lost 4 bases, J lost 1 base, and 7 bases lay in between. The CDR3: CASSAGQNTEAFF. CDR3 bases: TGTGCCAGCAGTGCGGGACAGAACACTGAAGCTTTCTTT.

The chain combines TRBV2 with TRBJ2-6; 9 positions match TRBD2. CDR1 and CDR2 (germline): SNHLY, FYNNEI. The CDR3 is 19 amino acids. V lost 4 bases, J lost 0 bases, and 10 bases stayed unmatched. For the CDR3, the DNA is TGTGCCAGCAGTGGAGTAGCGGGAGCCGGCAGCTCTGGGGCCAACGTCCTGACTTTC. The encoded protein is CASSGVAGAGSSGANVLTF.

The V and J genes are TRBV30 and TRBJ2-3; 14 nucleotides align to TRBD2. CDR1 GTSNPN and CDR2 SVGIG come from the germline V gene (reference sequence). This CDR3 spans 14 amino acids. This chain's CDR3 is CATPGLAGEDTQYF. The CDR3 DNA is TGTGCGACCCCGGGACTAGCGGGAGAAGATACGCAGTATTTT.

This clone was found many times. J is TRBJ2-7 and V is TRBV7-2, with 9 bases fitting TRBD2. CDR3 length: 14 amino acids. Germline CDR1 is SGHTA and CDR2 is FQGNSA. Trimming at V came to 4 bases and at J to 2 bases, leaving 3 bases not matched to a gene. This CDR3 is CASSSTSGAYEQYF. CDR3 in DNA: TGTGCCAGCAGCTCGACTAGCGGAGCCTACGAGCAGTACTTC.

The genes are TRBV4-3 and TRBJ2-7; possible D gene TRBD2, 5 bases. Germline V gives CDR1 LGHNA, CDR2 YSLEER. The CDR3 contains 11 residues. V was trimmed by 8 bases and J by 7 bases, leaving 12 bases between them. CDR3 in amino acids: CASGPWEEQYF. As DNA, the CDR3 is TGCGCCAGCGGGCCCTGGGAGGAGCAGTACTTC.

This chain uses TRBV27 with TRBJ2-5; TRBD2 might be the D (6 bases). The length of the CDR3 is 18 residues. Trimming shortened V by 0 bases and J by 4 bases, and 21 bases separated the two germline ends. Germline V gene lookup returns CDR1 MNHEY and CDR2 SMNVEV (reference sequence). The DNA of the CDR3 is TGTGCCAGCAGTTTATCTAGGATGGAGCGGAGGGCTGGAGAGACCCAGTACTTC. The encoded protein is CASSLSRMERRAGETQYF.